This TCR beta chain is from a study of blood T cell repertoires in COVID-19. Study information: The study drew acute and convalescent COVID-19 samples from the United States, Italy and Spain.

This clone was detected only a few times. This table comes from immunoSEQ multiplex PCR, and its TCRdb copy is limited to in-frame clones, with some not included. This sample has under 250,000 clones, with approximately 86% found just once. Sequencing was carried out using peripheral blood. The clonotype comes from a woman aged 55-75 years who had recovered from COVID-19.

The CDR3 DNA reads TGTGCCAGCAGCTTAAAGACTAGCGGGAGTAACACCGGGGAGCTGTTTTTT. Its protein product is CASSLKTSGSNTGELFF. The J gene is TRBJ2-2, the V gene TRBV11-2, with 12 nucleotides matching TRBD2. CDR1 is SGHAT and CDR2 is FQNNGV in the germline V gene. CDR3 size: 17 residues. The ends lost 2 bases at V and 2 bases at J; junction bases unmatched: 3.